The source of this T cell receptor beta chain is a study of T cell repertoires in cytomegalovirus infection. This clonotype was seen only a few times. The antigen is unknown. Trimming removed 4 bases from V and 3 bases from J, with 16 bases in between. The CDR3 is 17 amino acids. Germline CDR1 reads MNHEY; CDR2 reads SMNVEV (reference sequence). MiXCR, run by TCRdb on the reads, gives a single entry per CDR3 protein. The table lists 750,000 to 900,000 distinct CDR3 sequences, 25% to 35% of them singletons, with around 13% in the top ten. The chain has TRBV27 and TRBJ2-6; tentatively, D is TRBD1 or TRBD2 (5 bases each). The source of this sequence is a human donor in good health (CMV status not recorded). Some clones in this sample may be carry-over from other donors' samples. The sample was cultured CD8+ T cells from PBMCs, taken from culture after CMV antigen stimulation. The CDR3 DNA is TGTGCCAGCAGTTACGGGACCCCCGGACTTGGGGCCAACGTCCTGACTTTC. Its translation is CASSYGTPGLGANVLTF.